The clone carrying this T cell receptor (beta chain) was detected many times. Its antigen is still unknown. Each cDNA molecule carried a unique molecular identifier. Via MiXCR, TCRdb re-called the 5' RACE reads, giving one row per CDR3 protein. The sample gives roughly 41,000 distinct CDR3 sequences, 4.5% to 7% of which show up once; roughly 24% is in the top ten. The CDR3 is made up of 12 amino acids. Trimming removed 3 bases at V and 5 bases at J, with 8 bases between. Per germline, CDR1 DFQATT and CDR2 SNEGSKA (reference sequence). The sample belongs to a study of early T cells in non-severe SARS-CoV-2 infection. Study overall: The chains were unpaired, and the sequenced material was bulk RNA from unsorted whole blood.

Study conclusions and caveats: Anti-spike CD8 responses were favored by VDJdb matching, which missed private and CD4 specificities.

The receptor was isolated from an adult who was a healthcare worker with PCR-confirmed SARS-CoV-2 infection or an uninfected control (not recorded which). The rearrangement links TRBV20-1 to TRBJ2-1; D gene ambiguous. The sequencing input was whole blood. The CDR3 loop is CSASSSDNEQFF. Here the CDR3 DNA reads TGCAGTGCTAGTTCGTCTGACAATGAGCAGTTCTTC.